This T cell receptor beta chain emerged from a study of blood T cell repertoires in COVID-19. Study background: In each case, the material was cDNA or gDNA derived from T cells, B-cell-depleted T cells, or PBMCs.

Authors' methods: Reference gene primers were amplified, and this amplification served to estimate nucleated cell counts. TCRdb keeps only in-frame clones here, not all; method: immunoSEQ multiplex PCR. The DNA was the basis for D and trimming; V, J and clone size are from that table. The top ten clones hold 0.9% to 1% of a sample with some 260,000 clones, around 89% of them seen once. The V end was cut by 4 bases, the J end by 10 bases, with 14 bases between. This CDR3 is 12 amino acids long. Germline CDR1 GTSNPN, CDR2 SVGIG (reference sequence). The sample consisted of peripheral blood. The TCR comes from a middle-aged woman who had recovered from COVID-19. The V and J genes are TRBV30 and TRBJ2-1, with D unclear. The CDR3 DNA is TGTGCCTGGAATAGGTGGGCGTCAGAGCAGTTCTTC. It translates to CAWNRWASEQFF.